The 11 T cell receptor beta chains below all came from one sample that was sequenced in a study of T cell repertoires in ileal Crohn's disease. Data came from immunoSEQ multiplex PCR; TCRdb stores just in-frame clones and leaves some out. The repertoire holds fewer than 12,000 clones, with 80% to 90% as singletons. Time point noted: neoterminal ileum biopsy at postoperative endoscopy, about 6 months after surgery. The sequencing input was ileal tissue. The receptors stem from an adult with Crohn's disease.

The chain carries TRBV5-1 and TRBJ2-2, with TRBD1 matching over 7 bases. From germline, CDR1 is SGHRS and CDR2 YFSETQ. CDR3 length: 16 amino acids. With 6 bases clipped from V and 5 bases from J, the junction kept 13 bases outside the gene matches. In DNA form, the CDR3 reads TGCGCCAGCACTGGAGACGGGACAGACAGTACCGGGGAGCTGTTTTTT. Its protein is CASTGDGTDSTGELFF.

V is TRBV7-2 and J is TRBJ2-1, with TRBD2 identical over 12 bases. The V and J ends lost 5 bases and 7 bases, in that order; junction bases with no gene match: 6. Germline V CDR1 and CDR2: SGHTA, FQGNSA. CDR3 length: 15 amino acids. In nucleotides, the CDR3 is TGTGCCAGCAGCGAGACTAGCGGGAGTTCAAATGAGCAGTTCTTC. Encoded protein: CASSETSGSSNEQFF.

The rearrangement joins TRBV5-4 to TRBJ1-1; 7 bases are a match to TRBD1. Germline CDR1 reads SGHNT; CDR2 reads YYREEE (reference sequence). J gave up 0 bases and V 3 bases, and 11 bases lay outside the gene matches. The CDR3 runs 17 residues. The CDR3, as DNA: TGTGCCAGCAGCTCGCACATTAACAGGGGCTTGAACACTGAAGCTTTCTTT. This sequence encodes CASSSHINRGLNTEAFF.

This clone came up once. Germline and junction disagree at one end, which may indicate a read error. This chain joins TRBV9 and TRBJ2-5, with D hard to call. This CDR3 comprises 18 residues. The germline CDR1 and CDR2 sequences are SGDLS and YYNGEE. CDR3 DNA sequence: TGTGCCAGCAGCGTAGCCCCCCATTTAAGCCCGCCAAAAGAGGCCCAGTACTTC. Amino acid sequence: CASSVAPHLSPPKEAQYF.

The chain recombines TRBV10-3 with TRBJ2-7, with D perhaps matching TRBD2 (6 bases). V lost 2 bases and J lost 3, with 8 bases in between. The CDR3 extends over 13 amino acids. Germline lookup yields CDR1 ENHRY and CDR2 SYGVKD. The CDR3 nucleotides read TGTGCCATCAGTGAGGGGGGGAGCTACGAGCAGTACTTC. Its translation: CAISEGGSYEQYF.

This chain links TRBV28 with TRBJ1-1; no clear D. Trimming cost V 11 bases and J 6 bases, with 13 bases left between them. This CDR3 has 11 amino acids. Germline V gene sequence: CDR1 MDHEN, CDR2 SYDVKM. DNA for the CDR3: TGTGCCGTAATGCGGGGTGCTGAAGCTTTCTTT. This encodes CAVMRGAEAFF. The complete variable domain, with remaining parts taken from reference TRBV28 and TRBJ1-1, reads DVKVTQSSRYLVKRTGEKVFLECVQDMDHENMFWYRQDPGLGLRLIYFSYDVKMKEKGDIPEGYSVSREKKERFSLILESASTNQTSMYLCAVMRGAEAFFGQGTRLTVV.

V and J are TRBV28 and TRBJ2-6; D unresolved. The germline CDR1 and CDR2 sequences are MDHEN and SYDVKM. The CDR3 consists of 15 residues. The V and J ends lost 5 bases and 0 bases respectively, with 8 bases between them. CDR3 amino acids: CASSQTPSGANVLTF. The CDR3 DNA reads as TGTGCCAGCAGTCAGACACCCTCTGGGGCCAACGTCCTGACTTTC.

Concerning this clone: The same CDR3 also results from other DNA sequences found in this sample. V usage is TRBV11-2 and J usage is TRBJ2-7; TRBD2 aligns across 10 bases. J gave up 7 bases and V 5 bases, and 11 bases lay outside the gene matches. Germline CDR1 and CDR2: SGHAT and FQNNGV. The CDR3 has 15 residues. CDR3 bases: TGTGCCAGCAGCGAGACCAGCGGGAGGGCCAGGGAGCAGTACTTC. Encoded protein: CASSETSGRAREQYF.

This chain uses TRBV19 with TRBJ2-1; TRBD2 agrees at 7 bases. This CDR3 spans 14 amino acids. V was clipped by 0 bases and J by 15 bases; unmatched bases: 11. The germline gives CDR1 LNHDA, CDR2 SQIVND (reference sequence). In DNA form, the CDR3 reads TGTGCCAGTAGTATAGACCGACAAAGGACTAGTAGGTTCTTC. Translated: CASSIDRQRTSRFF.

This clone was counted between two and nine times. The chain is built from TRBV6-1 and TRBJ2-3; 9 bases are a match to TRBD1. Germline V gives CDR1 MNHNS, CDR2 SASEGT. The CDR3 sequence is 13 residues long. With 11 bases clipped from V and 8 bases from J, the junction kept 11 bases outside the gene matches. DNA of the CDR3: TGTGCCGGGGGGGGGACAGGGTCTAGTACGCAGTATTTT. Translating it yields CAGGGTGSSTQYF.

The chain has TRBV6-5 and TRBJ1-4; the D is unclear. The V end lost 6 bases, the J end lost 3 bases, and 14 bases lay between the germline ends. Germline assignment: CDR1 MNHEY and CDR2 SVGAGI. This CDR3 has 15 residues. The CDR3 sequence is CASRRGFVANEKLFF. The CDR3 DNA is TGTGCCAGCAGGCGAGGGTTCGTGGCTAATGAAAAACTGTTTTTT.